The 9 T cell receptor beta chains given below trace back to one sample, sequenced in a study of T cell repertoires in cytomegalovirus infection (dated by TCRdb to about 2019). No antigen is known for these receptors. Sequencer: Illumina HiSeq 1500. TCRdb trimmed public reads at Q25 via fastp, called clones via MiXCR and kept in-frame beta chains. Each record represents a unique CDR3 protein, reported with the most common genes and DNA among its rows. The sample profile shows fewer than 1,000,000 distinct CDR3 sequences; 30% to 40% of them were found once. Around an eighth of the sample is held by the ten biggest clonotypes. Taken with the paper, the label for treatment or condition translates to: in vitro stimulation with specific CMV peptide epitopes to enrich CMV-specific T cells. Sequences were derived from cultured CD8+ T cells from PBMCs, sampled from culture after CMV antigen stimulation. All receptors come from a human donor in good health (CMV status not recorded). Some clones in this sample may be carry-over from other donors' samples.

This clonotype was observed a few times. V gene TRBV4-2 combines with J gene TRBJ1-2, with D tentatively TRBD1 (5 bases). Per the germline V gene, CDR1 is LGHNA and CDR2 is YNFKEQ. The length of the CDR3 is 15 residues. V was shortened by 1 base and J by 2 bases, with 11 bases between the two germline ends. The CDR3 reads CASSQVAGSNYGYTF. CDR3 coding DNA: TGTGCCAGCAGCCAAGTGGCAGGGTCCAACTATGGCTACACCTTC.

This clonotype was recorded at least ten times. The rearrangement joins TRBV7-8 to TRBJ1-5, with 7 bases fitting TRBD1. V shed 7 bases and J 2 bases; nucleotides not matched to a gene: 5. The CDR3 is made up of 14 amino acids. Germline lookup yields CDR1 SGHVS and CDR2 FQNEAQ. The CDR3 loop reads CASIQGGRNQPQHF. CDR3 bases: TGTGCCAGCATCCAGGGGGGGCGCAATCAGCCCCAGCATTTT.

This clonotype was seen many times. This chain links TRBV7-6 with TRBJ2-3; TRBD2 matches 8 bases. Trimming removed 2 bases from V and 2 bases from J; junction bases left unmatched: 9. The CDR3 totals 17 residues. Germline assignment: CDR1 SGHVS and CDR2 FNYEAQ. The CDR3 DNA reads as TGTGCCAGCAGCTTATCGGTAGCGGGGTCCGTCACAGATACGCAGTATTTT. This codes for CASSLSVAGSVTDTQYF.

This CDR3 is CASSTSVLYEQYV. DNA for the CDR3: TGTGCCAGCTCCACCTCAGTGCTTTACGAGCAGTACGTC. The gene calls are TRBV6-2 or TRBV6-3 and TRBJ2-7; no clear D gene. V lost 8 bases, J lost 4 bases, and 15 bases lay in between. Germline CDR1 is MNHEY and CDR2 is SVGEGT. The CDR3 totals 13 residues.

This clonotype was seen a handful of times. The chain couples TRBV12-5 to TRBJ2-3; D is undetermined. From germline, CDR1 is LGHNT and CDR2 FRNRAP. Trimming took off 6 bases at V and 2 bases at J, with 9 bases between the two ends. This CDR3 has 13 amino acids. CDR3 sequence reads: CASGLHFTDTQYF. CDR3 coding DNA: TGTGCTAGTGGGTTACACTTCACAGATACGCAGTATTTT. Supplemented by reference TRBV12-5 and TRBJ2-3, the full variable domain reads DARVTQTPRHKVTEMGQEVTMRCQPILGHNTVFWYRQTMMQGLELLAYFRNRAPLDDSGMPKDRFSAEMPDATLATLKIQPSEPRDSAVYFCASGLHFTDTQYFGPGTRLTVL.

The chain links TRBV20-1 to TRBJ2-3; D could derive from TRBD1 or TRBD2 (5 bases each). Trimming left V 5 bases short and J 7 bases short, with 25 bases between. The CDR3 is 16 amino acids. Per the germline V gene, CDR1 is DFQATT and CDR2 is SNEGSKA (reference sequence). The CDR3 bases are TGCAGTGCTTCAGCAGGCCGGGACGACTATTTCTATACGCAGTATTTT. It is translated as CSASAGRDDYFYTQYF.

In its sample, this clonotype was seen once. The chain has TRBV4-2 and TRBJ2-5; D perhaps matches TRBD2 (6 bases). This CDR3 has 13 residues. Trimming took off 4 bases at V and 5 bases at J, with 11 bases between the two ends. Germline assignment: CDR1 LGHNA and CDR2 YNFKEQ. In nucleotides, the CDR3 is TGTGCCAGCAGCCCCAGCGGGTACGAGACCCAGTACTTC. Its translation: CASSPSGYETQYF.

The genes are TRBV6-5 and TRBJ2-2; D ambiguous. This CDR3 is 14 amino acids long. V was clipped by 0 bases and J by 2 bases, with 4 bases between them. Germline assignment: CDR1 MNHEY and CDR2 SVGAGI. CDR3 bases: TGTGCCAGCAGTTACTCGAGCAACACCGGGGAGCTGTTTTTT. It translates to CASSYSSNTGELFF.

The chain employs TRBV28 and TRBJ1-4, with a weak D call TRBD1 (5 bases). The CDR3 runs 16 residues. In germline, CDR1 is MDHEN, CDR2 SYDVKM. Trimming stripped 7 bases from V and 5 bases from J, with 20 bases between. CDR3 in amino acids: CASTSFDGTANEKLFF. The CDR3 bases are TGTGCCAGCACCTCTTTTGACGGGACGGCGAATGAAAAACTGTTTTTT.